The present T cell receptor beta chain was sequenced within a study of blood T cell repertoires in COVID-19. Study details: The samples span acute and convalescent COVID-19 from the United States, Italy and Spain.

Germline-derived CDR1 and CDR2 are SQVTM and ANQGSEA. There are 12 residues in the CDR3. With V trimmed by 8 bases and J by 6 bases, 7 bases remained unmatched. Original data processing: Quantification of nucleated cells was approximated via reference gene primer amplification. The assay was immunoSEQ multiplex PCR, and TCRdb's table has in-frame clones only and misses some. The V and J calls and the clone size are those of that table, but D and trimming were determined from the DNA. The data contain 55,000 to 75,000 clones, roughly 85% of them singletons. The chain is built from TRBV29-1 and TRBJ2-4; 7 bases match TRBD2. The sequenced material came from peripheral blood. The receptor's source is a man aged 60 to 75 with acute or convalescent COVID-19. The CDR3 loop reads CSTTREGNIQYF. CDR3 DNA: TGCAGCACGACCAGGGAGGGAAACATTCAGTACTTC.